This T cell receptor (beta chain) was documented in a study of blood T cell repertoires in COVID-19. Some clones are missing from TCRdb's copy, which holds only in-frame ones; the method was immunoSEQ multiplex PCR. Of roughly 190,000 clones listed, around 84% are singletons. The sequencing sample was made of peripheral blood. This clonotype was sampled from a man aged 25-40 years with active or convalescent COVID-19.

The DNA for the CDR3 is TGTGCCAGCAGCCAAGAGTACGGGGGCACAGATACGCAGTATTTT. Translating gives CASSQEYGGTDTQYF. The J gene is TRBJ2-3, the V gene TRBV4-2, with a tentative D call TRBD2 (5 bases). The CDR3 runs 15 residues. With 0 bases removed from V and 1 base from J, the gap between germline ends came to 8 bases. CDR1 and CDR2 (germline): LGHNA, YNFKEQ.